These 22 T cell receptor beta chains were sequenced from one sample in a study of cytomegalovirus exposure and HLA in healthy donors. The study ran its PCR with 60 Vbeta and 13 Jbeta primers. Here immunoSEQ multiplex PCR was the method, and the copy in TCRdb shows in-frame clones only, minus some. The table has approximately 220,000 clones, around 80% seen once. The source material was PBMCs. The receptors derive from a man aged 18-30 years in good health and CMV-seronegative.

V gene TRBV5-4 combines with J gene TRBJ2-5; 8 positions match TRBD2. V lost 2 bases and J lost 11; bases outside the gene matches: 11. The CDR3 runs 14 residues. Germline-derived CDR1 and CDR2 are SGHNT and YYREEE (reference sequence). Here the CDR3 reads CASSLEAGAGEQYF. The CDR3 bases are TGTGCCAGCAGCTTAGAAGCGGGAGCAGGTGAGCAGTACTTC.

The chain uses TRBV5-8 and TRBJ1-6; D remains unclear. CDR3 length: 14 amino acids. V was cut by 1 base and J by 7 bases, with 9 bases left in between. Germline V lookup: CDR1 SGHTS, CDR2 YDEGEE. CDR3 in amino acids: CASSLPQTNSPLHF. The CDR3 bases are TGTGCCAGCAGCTTGCCACAGACAAATTCACCCCTCCACTTT.

V and J are TRBV30 and TRBJ2-4; TRBD1 is a possible D gene (6 bases). The germline gives CDR1 GTSNPN, CDR2 SVGIG (reference sequence). This CDR3 contains 13 residues. V shed 5 bases and J shed 4 bases, with 12 bases lying between them. DNA for the CDR3: TGTGCCTGGTCAACGGACAGTAAAAACATTCAGTACTTC. It translates to CAWSTDSKNIQYF.

A few counts support this clone. The genes are TRBV19 and TRBJ2-6; tentative D call: TRBD1 (6 bases). Germline V CDR1 and CDR2: LNHDA, SQIVND (reference sequence). With 5 bases removed from V and 0 bases from J, the gap between germline ends came to 14 bases. The CDR3 has 17 residues. The CDR3 coding sequence is TGTGCCAGTAGTCCTCGACAGGTCAGCTCTGGGGCCAACGTCCTGACTTTC. Translated: CASSPRQVSSGANVLTF.

Written as DNA, the CDR3 is TGCGCCAGCAGCACAAGCAGGGCCGGGGAGCTGTTTTTT. Protein product: CASSTSRAGELFF. This chain connects TRBV5-1 to TRBJ2-2; a weak D match, TRBD1 (5 bases). The CDR3 totals 13 residues. Trimming stripped 4 bases from V and 6 bases from J, with 10 bases between. From germline, CDR1 is SGHRS and CDR2 YFSETQ.

V usage is TRBV2 and J usage is TRBJ2-6; 8 positions agree with TRBD1. V was pared by 6 bases and J by 0 bases, with 10 bases of the junction left unmatched. The CDR3 has 18 amino acids. Germline V CDR1 and CDR2: SNHLY, FYNNEI. Here the CDR3 DNA reads TGTGCCAGCAGCTACGAGCGGACAGGGAGCTCTGGGGCCAACGTCCTGACTTTC. Encoded protein: CASSYERTGSSGANVLTF.

The chain couples TRBV19 to TRBJ2-1, with 7 bases identical to TRBD2. The V gene end was trimmed by 6 bases and the J gene end by 7 bases; junction bases not matched to a gene: 15. The V gene's germline CDR1 is LNHDA and CDR2 SQIVND (reference sequence). The CDR3 extends over 16 amino acids. CDR3 in amino acids: CASRRIYAGAGNEQFF. DNA for the CDR3: TGTGCCAGTAGAAGAATTTATGCGGGAGCGGGAAATGAGCAGTTCTTC.

The chain couples TRBV11-2 to TRBJ1-2; D gene unclear. With 5 bases removed from V and 3 bases from J, the gap between germline ends came to 10 bases. CDR1 SGHAT and CDR2 FQNNGV come from the germline V gene. This CDR3 is 13 amino acids long. CDR3 in DNA: TGTGCCAGCAGCCGGGTCGGGGACTATGGCTACACCTTC. As protein: CASSRVGDYGYTF. Looking up the rest from reference TRBV11-2 and TRBJ1-2 gives the full variable domain: EAGVAQSPRYKIIEKRQSVAFWCNPISGHATLYWYQQILGQGPKLLIQFQNNGVVDDSQLPKDRFSAERLKGVDSTLKIQPAKLEDSAVYLCASSRVGDYGYTFGSGTRLTVV.

V usage is TRBV5-6 and J usage is TRBJ1-1, with 10 bases matching TRBD1. Losses at the gene ends were 4 bases for V and 6 bases for J; bases not matched to a gene: 12. The CDR3 covers 16 residues. The germline V gene encodes CDR1 SGHDT and CDR2 YYEEEE. CDR3 sequence (DNA): TGTGCCAGCAGCATCCTCATGACAGGGGGCAAGGCTGAAGCTTTCTTT. Its translation: CASSILMTGGKAEAFF.

The chain links TRBV28 to TRBJ1-4, with D possibly TRBD1 on 5 matching bases. Germline CDR1 MDHEN, CDR2 SYDVKM. The CDR3 has 15 amino acids. Trimming left V 5 bases short and J 6 bases short, with 16 bases between. CDR3 sequence reads: CASSPSGFEYEKLFF. The CDR3 nucleotides read TGTGCCAGCAGTCCGTCAGGGTTTGAGTATGAAAAACTGTTTTTT.

This clone was counted between two and nine times. V and J are TRBV9 and TRBJ2-7, with D maybe TRBD1 (6 bases). Trimming removed 0 bases from V and 3 bases from J, with 13 bases in between. The CDR3 totals 15 residues. Germline CDR1 is SGDLS and CDR2 is YYNGEE. In DNA form, the CDR3 reads TGTGCCAGCAGCGTAGGGCAGGGGTTGGACTACGAGCAGTACTTC. Its translation: CASSVGQGLDYEQYF.

V and J are TRBV6-6 and TRBJ2-2; perhaps TRBD1 as D (5 bases). Germline V gives CDR1 MNHNY, CDR2 SVGAGI (reference sequence). The CDR3 totals 15 residues. Trimming took 7 bases from V and 0 from J, leaving 12 bases between them. The CDR3 is CASNTGPTNTGELFF. The CDR3 region has the DNA TGTGCCAGCAACACAGGACCGACGAACACCGGGGAGCTGTTTTTT.

This chain joins TRBV19 and TRBJ2-7; 8 bases match TRBD1. The CDR3 spans 13 residues. J lost 2 bases, V lost 4 bases, and 1 base had no gene match. Germline lookup yields CDR1 LNHDA and CDR2 SQIVND (reference sequence). The CDR3 is CASSTGGTYEQYF. The DNA for the CDR3 is TGTGCCAGTAGTACAGGGGGCACCTACGAGCAGTACTTC.

This clone has only a few counts. The chain has TRBV14 and TRBJ2-7; TRBD1 might be the D (6 bases). This CDR3 spans 15 amino acids. Trimming took 2 bases from V and 0 from J, leaving 11 bases between them. Per the germline V gene, CDR1 is SGHDN and CDR2 is FVKESK. The CDR3 DNA is TGTGCCAGCAGCCAACTCCGGGACAACTCCTACGAGCAGTACTTC. Translating it yields CASSQLRDNSYEQYF.

This chain links TRBV25-1 with TRBJ2-3, with TRBD1 identical over 10 bases. V trimming: 4 bases; J trimming: 1 base; junction bases outside the gene matches: 2. The CDR3 is 15 residues long. Germline CDR1 is MGHDK and CDR2 is SYGVNS. DNA of the CDR3: TGTGCCAGCAGTGGGACAGGGGGTGGCACAGATACGCAGTATTTT. It specifies CASSGTGGGTDTQYF.

V is TRBV2 and J is TRBJ2-1; 7 bases fit TRBD1. Germline lookup yields CDR1 SNHLY and CDR2 FYNNEI. V was pared by 7 bases and J by 0 bases, with 6 bases of the junction left unmatched. CDR3 length equals 15 residues. CDR3 in amino acids: CASKGRGSSYNEQFF. The CDR3 DNA reads TGTGCCAGCAAGGGCAGGGGGAGCTCCTACAATGAGCAGTTCTTC.

V usage is TRBV5-1 and J usage is TRBJ2-5; D is perhaps TRBD1 or TRBD2 (6 bases each). Germline-derived CDR1 and CDR2 are SGHRS and YFSETQ. The CDR3 runs 12 residues. The V gene lost 4 bases and the J gene lost 5 bases, with 9 bases spanning the gap. The CDR3 nucleotides read TGCGCCAGCAGCATGGGGGGCGAGACCCAGTACTTC. Residues: CASSMGGETQYF.

The J gene is TRBJ2-2, the V gene TRBV21-1; the listed D gene, TRBD1, was not tested against the DNA. TRBV21-1 is reported as a pseudogene. CDR3 length equals 15 residues. DNA for the CDR3: TGTGCCAGCAGCACCACAGGGGTGAACACCGGGGAGCTGTTTTTT. Translation: CASSTTGVNTGELFF.

This clone was seen a few times. An end of the junction differs from the germline gene, which may be a read error. The chain uses TRBV7-3 and TRBJ2-2; 7 bases line up with TRBD2. This CDR3 has 13 amino acids. Germline-derived CDR1 and CDR2 are SGHTA and FQGTGA. In DNA form, the CDR3 reads TGTGCCGGCAGCTGGGGGGGTTCTGGGGAGCTGTTTTTT. Its translation is CAGSWGGSGELFF. The full variable domain, rest sourced from reference TRBV7-3 and TRBJ2-2, is GAGVSQTPSNKVTEKGKYVELRCDPISGHTALYWYRQSLGQGPEFLIYFQGTGAADDSGLPNDRFFAVRPEGSVSTLKIQRTERGDSAVYLCAGSWGGSGELFFGEGSRLTVL.

There are a few counts of this clone. The rearrangement uses TRBV25-1 and TRBJ2-4; perhaps TRBD2 as D (5 bases). V lost 4 bases, J lost 6 bases, and 7 bases lay in between. Per germline, CDR1 MGHDK and CDR2 SYGVNS. The CDR3 loop spans 12 amino acids. CDR3 region: CASSVAGNIQYF. The CDR3 DNA is TGTGCCAGCAGTGTGGCGGGAAACATTCAGTACTTC.

The chain employs TRBV20-1 and TRBJ2-5; D not certain. V shed 6 bases and J shed 5 bases, with 7 bases lying between them. The CDR3 extends over 10 amino acids. Looked up from germline, CDR1 is DFQATT and CDR2 is SNEGSKA (reference sequence). CDR3 amino acids: CSAPEETQYF. In DNA form, the CDR3 reads TGCAGTGCCCCGGAGGAGACCCAGTACTTC.

The J gene is TRBJ2-5, the V gene TRBV5-4; TRBD2 is a possible D gene (5 bases). This CDR3 has 14 residues. V dropped 4 bases and J dropped 5 bases, with 15 bases sitting between them. Per the germline V gene, CDR1 is SGHNT and CDR2 is YYREEE (reference sequence). The CDR3 protein is CASSTPTRAETQYF. CDR3 bases: TGTGCCAGCAGCACCCCTACTAGAGCGGAGACCCAGTACTTC.